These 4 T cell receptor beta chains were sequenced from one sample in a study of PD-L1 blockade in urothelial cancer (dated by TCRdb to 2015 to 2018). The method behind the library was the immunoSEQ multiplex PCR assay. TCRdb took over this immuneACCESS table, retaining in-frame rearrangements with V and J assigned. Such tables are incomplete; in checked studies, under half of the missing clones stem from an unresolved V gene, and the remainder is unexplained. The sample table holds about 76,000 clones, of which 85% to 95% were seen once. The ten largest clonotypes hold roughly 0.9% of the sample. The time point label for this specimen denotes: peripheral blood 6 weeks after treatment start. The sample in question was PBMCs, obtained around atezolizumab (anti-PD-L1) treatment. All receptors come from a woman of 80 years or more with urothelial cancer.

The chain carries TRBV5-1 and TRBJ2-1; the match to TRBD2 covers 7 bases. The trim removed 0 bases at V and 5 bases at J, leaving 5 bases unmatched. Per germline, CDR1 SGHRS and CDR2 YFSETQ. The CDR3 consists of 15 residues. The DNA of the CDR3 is TGCGCCAGCAGCTTGGTTGTGACTAGCAACAATGAGCAGTTCTTC. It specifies CASSLVVTSNNEQFF. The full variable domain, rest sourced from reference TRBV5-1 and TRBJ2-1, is KAGVTQTPRYLIKTRGQQVTLSCSPISGHRSVSWYQQTPGQGLQFLFEYFSETQRNKGNFPGRFSGRQFSNSRSEMNVSTLELGDSALYLCASSLVVTSNNEQFFGPGTRLTVL.

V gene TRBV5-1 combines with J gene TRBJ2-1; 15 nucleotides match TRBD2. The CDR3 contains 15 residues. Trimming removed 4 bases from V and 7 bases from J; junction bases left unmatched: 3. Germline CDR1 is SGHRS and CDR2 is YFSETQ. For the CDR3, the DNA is TGCGCCAGCAGCCGGACTAGCGGGGGGGGAAATGAGCAGTTCTTC. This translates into CASSRTSGGGNEQFF.

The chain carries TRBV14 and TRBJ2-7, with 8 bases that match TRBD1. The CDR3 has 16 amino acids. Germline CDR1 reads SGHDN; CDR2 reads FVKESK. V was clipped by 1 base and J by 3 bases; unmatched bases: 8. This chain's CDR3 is CASSQARTGYRYEQYF. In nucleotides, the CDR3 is TGTGCCAGCAGCCAAGCCAGGACAGGGTATCGCTACGAGCAGTACTTC.

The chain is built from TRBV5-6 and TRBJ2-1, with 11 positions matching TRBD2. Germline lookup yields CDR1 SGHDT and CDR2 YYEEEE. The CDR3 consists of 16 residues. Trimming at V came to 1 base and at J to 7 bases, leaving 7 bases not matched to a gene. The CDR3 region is CASSLTSGRVRNEQFF. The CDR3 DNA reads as TGTGCCAGCAGCTTGACTAGCGGGAGAGTGCGGAATGAGCAGTTCTTC.